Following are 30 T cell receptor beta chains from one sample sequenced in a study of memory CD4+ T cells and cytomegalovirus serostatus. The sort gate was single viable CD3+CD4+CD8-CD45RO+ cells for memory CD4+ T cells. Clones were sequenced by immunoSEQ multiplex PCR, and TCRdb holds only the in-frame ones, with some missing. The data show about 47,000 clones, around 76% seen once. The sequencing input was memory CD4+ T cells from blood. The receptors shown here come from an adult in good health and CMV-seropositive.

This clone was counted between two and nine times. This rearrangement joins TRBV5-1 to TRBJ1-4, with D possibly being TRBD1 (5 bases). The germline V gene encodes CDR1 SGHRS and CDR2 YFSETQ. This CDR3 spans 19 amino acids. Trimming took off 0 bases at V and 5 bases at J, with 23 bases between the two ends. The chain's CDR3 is CASSLGILRFRDGNEKLFF. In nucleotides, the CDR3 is TGCGCCAGCAGCTTGGGGATTTTGAGGTTTCGGGACGGGAATGAAAAACTGTTTTTT.

The DNA for the CDR3 is TGTGCCAGCAGCCCCTCAGGCGGGCCGATGAACACTGAAGCTTTCTTT. Translating it yields CASSPSGGPMNTEAFF. V is TRBV4-2 and J is TRBJ1-1; D not certain. Germline CDR1 LGHNA, CDR2 YNFKEQ. V lost 4 bases, J lost 0 bases, and 15 bases lay in between. The CDR3 loop spans 16 amino acids.

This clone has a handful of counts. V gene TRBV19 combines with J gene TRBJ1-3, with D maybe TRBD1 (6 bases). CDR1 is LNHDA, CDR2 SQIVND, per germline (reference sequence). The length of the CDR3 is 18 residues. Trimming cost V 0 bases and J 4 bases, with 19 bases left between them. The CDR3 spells CASSIDLGTQGIGNTIYF. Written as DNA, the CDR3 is TGTGCCAGTAGTATAGATCTGGGGACCCAGGGGATCGGAAACACCATATATTTT.

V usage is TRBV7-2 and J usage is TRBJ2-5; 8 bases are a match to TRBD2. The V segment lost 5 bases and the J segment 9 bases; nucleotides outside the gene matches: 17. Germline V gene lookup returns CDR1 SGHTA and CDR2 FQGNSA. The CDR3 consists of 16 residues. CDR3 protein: CASSLSGRGASRAQYF. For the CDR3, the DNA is TGTGCCAGCAGCCTTAGTGGGCGGGGGGCCTCGAGGGCCCAGTACTTC.

CDR3 in DNA: TGTGCCAGCAGCCTTCGGGGGTTCTTTTACAATGAGCAGTTCTTC. This codes for CASSLRGFFYNEQFF. The rearrangement joins TRBV5-6 to TRBJ2-1; TRBD2 might be the D (6 bases). The CDR3 extends over 15 amino acids. V was pared by 4 bases and J by 4 bases, with 15 bases between. CDR1 SGHDT and CDR2 YYEEEE come from the germline V gene. The whole variable domain, remainder taken from reference TRBV5-6 and TRBJ2-1, is DAGVTQSPTHLIKTRGQQVTLRCSPKSGHDTVSWYQQALGQGPQFIFQYYEEEERQRGNFPDRFSGHQFPNYSSELNVNALLLGDSALYLCASSLRGFFYNEQFFGPGTRLTVL.

The DNA for the CDR3 is TGCGCCAGCAGCTTGGACAGTGTGAACACCGGGGAGCTGTTTTTT. It translates to CASSLDSVNTGELFF. The chain joins TRBV5-1 to TRBJ2-2; D not resolved. V lost 0 bases to trimming and J lost 1 base, with 7 bases between them. Germline CDR1 and CDR2: SGHRS and YFSETQ. The CDR3 is 15 amino acids.

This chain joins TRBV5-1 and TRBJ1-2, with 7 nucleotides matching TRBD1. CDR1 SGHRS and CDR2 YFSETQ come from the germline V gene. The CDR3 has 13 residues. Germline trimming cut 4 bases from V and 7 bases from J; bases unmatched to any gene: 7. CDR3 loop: CASSASGGAGYTF. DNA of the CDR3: TGCGCCAGCAGCGCCTCAGGGGGGGCTGGCTACACCTTC.

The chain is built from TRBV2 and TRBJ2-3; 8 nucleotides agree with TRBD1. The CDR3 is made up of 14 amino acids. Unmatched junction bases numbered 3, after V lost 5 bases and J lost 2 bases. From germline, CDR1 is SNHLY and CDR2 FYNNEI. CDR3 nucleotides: TGTGCCAGCAGTCGGGACAGGACCACAGATACGCAGTATTTT. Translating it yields CASSRDRTTDTQYF.

The CDR3 sequence: CASSLVRDSSYNEQFF. CDR3 bases: TGTGCCAGCAGCTTAGTCCGGGACAGCTCCTACAATGAGCAGTTCTTC. This sequence joins TRBV7-9 and TRBJ2-1, with 7 bases identical to TRBD1. Germline loops: CDR1 SEHNR, CDR2 FQNEAQ (reference sequence). The CDR3 runs 16 residues. The V and J ends lost 1 base and 0 bases, in that order; junction bases with no gene match: 3.

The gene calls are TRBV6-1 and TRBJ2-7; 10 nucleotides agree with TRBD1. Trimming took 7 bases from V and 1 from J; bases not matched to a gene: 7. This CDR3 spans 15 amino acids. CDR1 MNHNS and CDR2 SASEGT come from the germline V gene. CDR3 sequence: CASMGGTGVSYEQYF. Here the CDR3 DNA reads TGTGCCAGCATGGGTGGGACAGGGGTATCCTACGAGCAGTACTTC.

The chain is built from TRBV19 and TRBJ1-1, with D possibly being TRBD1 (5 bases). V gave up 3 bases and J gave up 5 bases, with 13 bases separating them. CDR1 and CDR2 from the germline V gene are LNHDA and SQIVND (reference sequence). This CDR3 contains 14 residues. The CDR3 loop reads CASSIMGDGTEAFF. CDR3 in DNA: TGTGCCAGTAGTATTATGGGGGATGGGACTGAAGCTTTCTTT.

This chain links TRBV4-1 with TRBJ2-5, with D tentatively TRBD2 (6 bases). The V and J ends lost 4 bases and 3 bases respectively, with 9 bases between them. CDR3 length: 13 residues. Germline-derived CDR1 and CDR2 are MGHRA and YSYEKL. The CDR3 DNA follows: TGCGCCAGCAGCCCTCCTAGCGAAGAGACCCAGTACTTC. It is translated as CASSPPSEETQYF.

The CDR3 coding sequence is TGTGCCAGCAGTGAAGGGGGCGACGACTATGGCTACACCTTC. Residues: CASSEGGDDYGYTF. The J gene is TRBJ1-2, the V gene TRBV25-1; possible D gene TRBD1, 6 bases. The CDR3 loop spans 14 amino acids. Germline CDR1 and CDR2: MGHDK and SYGVNS. The V and J ends lost 2 bases and 3 bases respectively, with 10 bases between them.

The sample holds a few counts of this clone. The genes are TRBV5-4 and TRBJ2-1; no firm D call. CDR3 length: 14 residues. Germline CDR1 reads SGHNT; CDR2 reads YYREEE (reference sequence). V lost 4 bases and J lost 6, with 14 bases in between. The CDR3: CASSTINTGNEQFF. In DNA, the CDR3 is TGTGCCAGCAGCACCATCAATACCGGCAATGAGCAGTTCTTC.

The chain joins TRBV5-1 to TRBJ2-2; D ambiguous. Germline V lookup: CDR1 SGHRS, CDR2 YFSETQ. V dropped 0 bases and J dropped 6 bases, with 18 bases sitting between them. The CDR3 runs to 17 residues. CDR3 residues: CASSLGYRHGSPGELFF. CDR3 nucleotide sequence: TGCGCCAGCAGCTTGGGTTACCGACATGGGTCCCCCGGGGAGCTGTTTTTT.

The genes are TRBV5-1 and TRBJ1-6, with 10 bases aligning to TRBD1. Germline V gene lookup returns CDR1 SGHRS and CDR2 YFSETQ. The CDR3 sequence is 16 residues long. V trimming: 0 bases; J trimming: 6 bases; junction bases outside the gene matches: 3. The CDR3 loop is CASSLGTGGVNSPLHF. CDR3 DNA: TGCGCCAGCAGCTTGGGGACAGGGGGTGTTAATTCACCCCTCCACTTT.

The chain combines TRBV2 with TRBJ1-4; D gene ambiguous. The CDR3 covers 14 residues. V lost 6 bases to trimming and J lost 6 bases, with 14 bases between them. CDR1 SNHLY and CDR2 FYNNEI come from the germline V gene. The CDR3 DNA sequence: TGTGCCAGCAGGATGACGGTCTCGGATGAAAAACTGTTTTTT. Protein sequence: CASRMTVSDEKLFF.

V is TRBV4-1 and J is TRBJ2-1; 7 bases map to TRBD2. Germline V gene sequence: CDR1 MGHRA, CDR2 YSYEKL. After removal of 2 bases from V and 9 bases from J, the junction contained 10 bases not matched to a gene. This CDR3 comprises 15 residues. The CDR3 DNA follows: TGCGCCAGCAGCCAACCACAAAGGGAGGGGTCTGAGCAGTTCTTC. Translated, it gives CASSQPQREGSEQFF.

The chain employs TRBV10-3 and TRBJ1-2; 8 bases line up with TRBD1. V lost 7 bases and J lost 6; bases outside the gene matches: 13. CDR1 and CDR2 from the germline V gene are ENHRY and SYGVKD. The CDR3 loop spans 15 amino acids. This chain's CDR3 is CAIKLTGTGGNGYTF. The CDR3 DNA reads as TGTGCCATCAAGCTAACCGGGACAGGAGGAAATGGCTACACCTTC.

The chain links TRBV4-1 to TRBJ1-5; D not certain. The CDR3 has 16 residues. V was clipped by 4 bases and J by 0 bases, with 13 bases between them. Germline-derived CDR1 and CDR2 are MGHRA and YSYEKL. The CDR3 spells CASSPRYGNSNQPQHF. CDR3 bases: TGCGCCAGCAGCCCACGCTATGGGAATAGCAATCAGCCCCAGCATTTT.

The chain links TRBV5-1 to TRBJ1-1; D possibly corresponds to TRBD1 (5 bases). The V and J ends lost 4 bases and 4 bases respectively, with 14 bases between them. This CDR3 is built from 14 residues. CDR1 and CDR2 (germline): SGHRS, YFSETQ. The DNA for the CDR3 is TGCGCCAGCAGCCCCGGGGGAGGGTTCACTGAAGCTTTCTTT. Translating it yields CASSPGGGFTEAFF. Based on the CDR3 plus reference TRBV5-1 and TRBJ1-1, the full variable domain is KAGVTQTPRYLIKTRGQQVTLSCSPISGHRSVSWYQQTPGQGLQFLFEYFSETQRNKGNFPGRFSGRQFSNSRSEMNVSTLELGDSALYLCASSPGGGFTEAFFGQGTRLTVV.

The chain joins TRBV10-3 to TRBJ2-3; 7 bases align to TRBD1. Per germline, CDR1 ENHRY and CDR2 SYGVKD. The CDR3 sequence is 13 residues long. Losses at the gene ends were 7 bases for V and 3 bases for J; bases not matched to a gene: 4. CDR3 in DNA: TGTGCCATCAAGGGGGCGCGAACAGATACGCAGTATTTT. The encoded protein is CAIKGARTDTQYF.

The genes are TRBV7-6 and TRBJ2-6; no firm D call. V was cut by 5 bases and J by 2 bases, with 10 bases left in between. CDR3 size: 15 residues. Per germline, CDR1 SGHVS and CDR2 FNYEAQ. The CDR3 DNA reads TGTGCCAGCAGCCCCACCCCTACTGGGGCCAACGTCCTGACTTTC. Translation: CASSPTPTGANVLTF. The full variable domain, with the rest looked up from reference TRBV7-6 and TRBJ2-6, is GAGVSQSPRYKVTKRGQDVALRCDPISGHVSLYWYRQALGQGPEFLTYFNYEAQQDKSGLPNDRFSAERPEGSISTLTIQRTEQRDSAMYRCASSPTPTGANVLTFGAGSRLTVL.

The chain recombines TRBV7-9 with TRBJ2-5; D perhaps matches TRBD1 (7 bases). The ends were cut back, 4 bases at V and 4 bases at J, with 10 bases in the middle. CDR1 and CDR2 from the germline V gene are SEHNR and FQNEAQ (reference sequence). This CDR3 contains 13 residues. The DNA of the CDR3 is TGTGCCAGCAGCTCCAGGGGGGCAGAGACCCAGTACTTC. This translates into CASSSRGAETQYF.

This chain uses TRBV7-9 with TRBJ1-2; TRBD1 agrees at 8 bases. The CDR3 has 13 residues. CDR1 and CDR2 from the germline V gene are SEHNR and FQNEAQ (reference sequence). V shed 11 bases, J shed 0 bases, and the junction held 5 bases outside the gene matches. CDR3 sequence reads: CACDRGPNYGYTF. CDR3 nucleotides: TGTGCCTGCGACAGGGGACCTAACTATGGCTACACCTTC.

The CDR3, as DNA: TGTGCCAGCAGTTCTCCGGGACAGGCGGAAAATGAGCAGTTCTTC. This sequence encodes CASSSPGQAENEQFF. This chain connects TRBV28 to TRBJ2-1; 8 bases match TRBD1. Per germline, CDR1 MDHEN and CDR2 SYDVKM. CDR3 length equals 15 residues. The trim removed 4 bases at V and 7 bases at J, leaving 9 bases unmatched.

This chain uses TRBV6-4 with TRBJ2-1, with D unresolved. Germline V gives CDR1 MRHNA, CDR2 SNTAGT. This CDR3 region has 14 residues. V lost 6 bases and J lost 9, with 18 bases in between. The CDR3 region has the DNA TGTGCCAGCAGCCCAGCTTGGCCCCAAGGTGAGCAGTTCTTC. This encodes CASSPAWPQGEQFF.

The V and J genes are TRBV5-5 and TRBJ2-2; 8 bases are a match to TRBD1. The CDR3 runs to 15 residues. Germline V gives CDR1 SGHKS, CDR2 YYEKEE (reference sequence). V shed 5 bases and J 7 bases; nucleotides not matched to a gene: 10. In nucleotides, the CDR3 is TGTGCCAGCAGACCCGCCAGGGGGCTGCGCGGGGAGCTGTTTTTT. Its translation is CASRPARGLRGELFF.

DNA of the CDR3: TGTGCCAGTAGTAGGGCTGCGCGGGGTGACGGGGAGCTGTTTTTT. It codes for CASSRAARGDGELFF. The chain is built from TRBV19 and TRBJ2-2, with a tentative D call TRBD2 (6 bases). The V end was cut by 4 bases, the J end by 7 bases, with 16 bases between. This CDR3 is 15 amino acids long. Germline CDR1 is LNHDA and CDR2 is SQIVND (reference sequence).

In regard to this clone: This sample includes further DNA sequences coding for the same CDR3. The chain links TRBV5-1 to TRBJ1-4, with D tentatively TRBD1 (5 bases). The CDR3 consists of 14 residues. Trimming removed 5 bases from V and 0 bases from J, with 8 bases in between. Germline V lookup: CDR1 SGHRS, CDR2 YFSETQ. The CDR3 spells CASRGQPTNEKLFF. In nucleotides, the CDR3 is TGCGCCAGCAGGGGGCAACCAACTAATGAAAAACTGTTTTTT.